This T cell receptor beta chain was recovered during a study of blood T cell repertoires in COVID-19. Study in general: Donors in the United States, Italy and Spain gave samples during acute or convalescent COVID-19. Sources were T cells, B-cell-depleted T cells, or PBMCs; the material itself was cDNA or gDNA.

This CDR3 contains 15 residues. J lost 1 base, V lost 5 bases, and 4 bases had no gene match. Germline CDR1 and CDR2: SGHVS and FNYEAQ. In the study's own analysis: Nucleated cell counts were estimated from reference gene primer amplification. Assay used: immunoSEQ multiplex PCR; TCRdb lists only in-frame clones, some missing. Clonal size and the V and J genes are those of that table, whereas D and trimming came from the DNA. The data contain some 150,000 clones, roughly 80% of them singletons. The specimen sequenced was peripheral blood. This clonotype originated in a human donor with acute or convalescent COVID-19. The donor label of this sample is uncertain. The genes are TRBV7-6 and TRBJ2-2; 7 bases agree with TRBD1. This CDR3 reads CASSRDSWNTGELFF. CDR3 in DNA: TGTGCCAGCAGCCGGGACAGCTGGAACACCGGGGAGCTGTTTTTT.